The 7 T cell receptor beta chains below come from one sample, sequenced in a study of T cell repertoires in cytomegalovirus infection. These receptors have no identified antigens. TCRdb called the reads again in MiXCR, with one record for every CDR3 protein. Of under 500,000 distinct CDR3 sequences listed, about two fifths are singletons. The source material was cultured PBMCs, sampled from culture after CMV antigen stimulation. All receptors come from a human donor in good health (CMV status not recorded). Some clones in this sample may be carry-over from other donors' samples.

V is TRBV19 and J is TRBJ2-7; tentatively, D is TRBD1 (5 bases). Trimming pared 3 bases from V and 7 bases from J, leaving 16 bases between. Germline CDR1 LNHDA, CDR2 SQIVND (reference sequence). This CDR3 spans 14 amino acids. In nucleotides, the CDR3 is TGTGCCAGTAGTATGCCAGGGCCGGTTAATGAGCAGTACTTC. This codes for CASSMPGPVNEQYF. Supplemented by reference TRBV19 and TRBJ2-7, the full variable domain reads DGGITQSPKYLFRKEGQNVTLSCEQNLNHDAMYWYRQDPGQGLRLIYYSQIVNDFQKGDIAEGYSVSREKKESFPLTVTSAQKNPTAFYLCASSMPGPVNEQYFGPGTRLTVT.

This clonotype is a singleton in its sample. The gene calls are TRBV20-1 and TRBJ2-7, with D possibly being TRBD1 or TRBD2 (5 bases each). Germline V gene sequence: CDR1 DFQATT, CDR2 SNEGSKA (reference sequence). V lost 3 bases and J 1 base, leaving 7 bases between the germline ends. The CDR3 covers 12 residues. In DNA, the CDR3 is TGCAGTGCTAGGAGGGGATCCTACGAGCAGTACTTC. This codes for CSARRGSYEQYF.

This clonotype was seen a few times. V usage is TRBV7-2 and J usage is TRBJ2-2; D not resolved. V was trimmed by 6 bases and J by 0 bases, leaving 17 bases between them. CDR1 is SGHTA, CDR2 FQGNSA, per germline. The CDR3 has 17 residues. DNA for the CDR3: TGTGCCAGCAGTTTAACTTTGGGCCTCGCGAACACCGGGGAGCTGTTTTTT. It codes for CASSLTLGLANTGELFF.

The genes are TRBV9 and TRBJ2-1, with 10 bases aligning to TRBD2. This CDR3 has 16 amino acids. Per germline, CDR1 SGDLS and CDR2 YYNGEE. J lost 4 bases, V lost 0 bases, and 4 bases had no gene match. CDR3 nucleotide sequence: TGTGCCAGCAGCGTAGAGGGACTAGCGATGTACAATGAGCAGTTCTTC. Translated, it gives CASSVEGLAMYNEQFF.

The genes are TRBV28 and TRBJ2-7; 11 bases fit TRBD1. With V trimmed by 3 bases and J by 5 bases, 6 bases remained unmatched. Germline-derived CDR1 and CDR2 are MDHEN and SYDVKM. The CDR3 is made up of 15 amino acids. The CDR3 sequence is CASSLPGQGGHEQYF. CDR3 sequence (DNA): TGTGCCAGCAGTTTGCCGGGACAGGGGGGCCACGAGCAGTACTTC. Using reference TRBV28 and TRBJ2-7 for the parts outside the CDR3, the full variable domain is DVKVTQSSRYLVKRTGEKVFLECVQDMDHENMFWYRQDPGLGLRLIYFSYDVKMKEKGDIPEGYSVSREKKERFSLILESASTNQTSMYLCASSLPGQGGHEQYFGPGTRLTVT.

V and J are TRBV15 and TRBJ1-1; no firm D call. The CDR3 spans 15 residues. The germline V and J ends were trimmed by 0 bases and 0 bases, with 8 bases remaining between them. Per germline, CDR1 LNHNV and CDR2 YYDKDF (reference sequence). In DNA form, the CDR3 reads TGTGCCACCAGCAGAGAAAGGCTCATGAACACTGAAGCTTTCTTT. It yields the protein CATSRERLMNTEAFF.

This clonotype has a single count. CDR3 loop: CASSLLAGGRGEQYF. The CDR3 nucleotides read TGTGCCAGCAGCTTACTCGCCGGAGGACGAGGCGAGCAGTACTTC. The chain carries TRBV7-8 and TRBJ2-7, with D maybe TRBD2 (5 bases). The V gene lost 2 bases and the J gene lost 6 bases, with 17 bases spanning the gap. Germline CDR1 and CDR2: SGHVS and FQNEAQ. CDR3 length equals 15 residues.